This T cell receptor beta chain derives from a study of T-cell memory formation after mild COVID-19 (dated by TCRdb to 2020 to 2022). Context from the whole study: Most TCR sequence clusters were specific to one of the two donors. Longitudinal TCRalpha and TCRbeta repertoire sequencing tracked T-cell clones expanding and contracting after mild COVID-19 in two donors. Two young, previously healthy adult volunteers, one female and one male, were included in the cohort. Overall study outcomes, separate from this receptor: The detection of some responding clones in pre-infection memory suggests that pre-existing cross-reactive memory T cells joined the SARS-CoV-2 response. Balanced CD4/CD8 phenotypes were observed for clones contracting from day 15 to 85, whereas a bias towards CD4+ was observed for a second wave of clones expanding from day 15 to 37. Contracting CD4+ clones turned up mainly in the CM and EM memory subsets, whereas EMRA was where CD8+ clones were enriched. The second-wave clones that peaked on day 37 were not confirmed to be SARS-CoV-2 specific. Only two mild cases were covered by the study, and larger cohorts that include severe cases with pre-infection samples were considered necessary.

Sequencing took place on an Illumina NovaSeq 6000. Using 5'RACE with constant-segment primers, TCRalpha and TCRbeta cDNA libraries were constructed, with sample barcodes and unique molecular identifiers added in the process. RNA was extracted from every sample with Trizol reagent. Library amplification was performed in two PCR steps, and a second sample barcode and Illumina TruSeq adapters were introduced in the second step. Sequencing of the libraries was done on an Illumina NovaSeq, producing 2 x 150 bp paired-end reads. Per the authors' processing: The reads were demultiplexed and collapsed into UMI-guided consensus sequences using migec v1.2.7. Using mixcr v2.1.11, UMI consensuses were aligned to TRA and TRB V and J templates and then assembled into clonotypes. A clonotype was counted as expanded or contracted only if both edgeR and NoisET called the change significant, with noise models trained on biological replicates. For edgeR calls, a false discovery rate-adjusted p below 0.01 and a log2 fold-change threshold of 1 were applied. As an exploratory analysis of dynamics, max-normalized trajectories of the 1000 most abundant clonotypes were examined by PCA with hierarchical clustering. Each responding clone was given a CD4 or CD8 phenotype based on the CD4+ and CD8+ repertoires, which had been sequenced separately. TCRdb reworked the public reads: Q25 trimming with fastp, MiXCR clone assembly, productive beta chains retained. Rows with a matching CDR3 protein are joined into one entry that keeps the most common DNA and genes. The V and J calls here are based on TCRdb, not the publication. The sample table holds about 440,000 distinct CDR3 sequences, of which 20% were seen once. About 8.1% of the sample belongs to the ten largest clones.

With regard to this clonotype: Its binding antigen is unknown. Per-base qualities were not stored, and no clone one base away is much larger.

Ficoll-Paque density gradient centrifugation was the method used to isolate PBMCs. The sequencing input was PBMCs or a T cell subset sorted from them (not recorded which). The TCR comes from an adult woman who had mild COVID-19 (a few samples of this study predate the infection). The sample titles of this study are shuffled in the database, so cell type and time point are left out; the donor was told from shared clones.

The CDR3: CASSYGGGLGNEQFF. At the DNA level, the sequence is TGTGCCAGCAGTTACGGGGGGGGCCTAGGCAATGAGCAGTTCTTC. The V and J genes are TRBV6-5 and TRBJ2-1; TRBD2 is a weak D gene call, 7 bases matching. The CDR3 measures 15 amino acids from cysteine to phenylalanine. Only the CDR3 DNA stays, 45 bases, in frame from base 1. V is clipped by 2 bases and J by 6 bases, and the sequence between their germline boundaries is 14 bases long. The germline V gene encodes CDR1 MNHEY and CDR2 SVGAGI.